This T cell receptor (beta chain) is from a study of T cell repertoires in cytomegalovirus infection. Study at large: Public TCR beta signature analysis indicated the presence of both CMV infection and matching HLA type. Study-level points and caveats: The cumulative frequency of public TCR beta families distinguished individuals who carried CMV together with the relevant HLA. Dominating the ex vivo response were TCR beta clonotypes that were CMV-specific and HLA-C-restricted.

A note on this clonotype: The antigen is unknown.

TCRdb redid the calling of the reads with MiXCR, one entry per CDR3 protein. The data contain approximately 630,000 distinct CDR3 sequences, 20% to 25% of them singletons. The sample consisted of CD8+ T cells from PBMCs. This sequence was found in a human donor in good health (CMV status not recorded). Some clones in this sample may be carry-over from other donors' samples.

The CDR3 reads CASSLAGWNEQFF. The DNA of the CDR3 is TGTGCCAGCAGCTTAGCAGGGTGGAATGAGCAGTTCTTC. V gene TRBV7-4 combines with J gene TRBJ2-1; D is uncertain. Germline CDR1 SGHVT, CDR2 SQSDAQ. The CDR3 runs 13 residues. Trimming removed 0 bases from V and 7 bases from J, with 7 bases in between.